This T cell receptor beta chain was recorded in a study of early T cells in non-severe SARS-CoV-2 infection. The overall study: The study sequenced bulk RNA from unsorted whole blood, with chains unpaired.

This clonotype was picked up many times. Individual cDNA molecules carried attached unique molecular identifiers. Via MiXCR, TCRdb re-called the 5' RACE reads, giving one row per CDR3 protein. The sample carries 37,000 or so distinct CDR3 sequences, approximately 6.1% recorded once. With V trimmed by 6 bases and J by 2 bases, 9 bases remained unmatched. CDR3 length equals 15 residues. CDR1 DFQATT and CDR2 SNEGSKA come from the germline V gene (reference sequence). The TCR comes from an adult who was a healthcare worker with PCR-confirmed SARS-CoV-2 infection or an uninfected control (not recorded which). This chain connects TRBV20-1 to TRBJ1-4; 7 nucleotides line up with TRBD1. Sequencing was performed on whole blood. For the CDR3, the DNA is TGCAGTGCCGGCCTCCCGACAGGGACTAATGAAAAACTGTTTTTT. Its protein is CSAGLPTGTNEKLFF.